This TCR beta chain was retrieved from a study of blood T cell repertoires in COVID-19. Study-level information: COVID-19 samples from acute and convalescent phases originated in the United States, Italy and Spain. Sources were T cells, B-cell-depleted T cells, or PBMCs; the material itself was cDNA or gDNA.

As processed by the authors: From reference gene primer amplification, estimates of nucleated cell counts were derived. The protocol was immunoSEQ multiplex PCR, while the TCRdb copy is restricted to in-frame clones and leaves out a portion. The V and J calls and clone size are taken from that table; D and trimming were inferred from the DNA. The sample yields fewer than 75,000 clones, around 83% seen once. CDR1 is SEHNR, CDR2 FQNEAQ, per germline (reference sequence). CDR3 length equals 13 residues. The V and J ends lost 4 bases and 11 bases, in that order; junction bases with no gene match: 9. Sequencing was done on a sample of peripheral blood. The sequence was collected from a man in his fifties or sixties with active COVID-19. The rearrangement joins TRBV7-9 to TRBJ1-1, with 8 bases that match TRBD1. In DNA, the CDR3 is TGTGCCAGCAGCTGGGGACAGGCGCGTCGGGCTTTCTTT. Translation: CASSWGQARRAFF.